The 16 T cell receptor beta chains given below trace back to one sample, sequenced in a study of T cell repertoires in cytomegalovirus infection. TCRdb itself ran the reads through MiXCR, one entry per CDR3 protein. The top ten hold about 13% of the sample, which has more than 400,000 distinct CDR3 sequences, 26% seen once. The sequencing sample was made of PBMCs. The receptors come from a human donor in good health (CMV status not recorded). Some clones in this sample may be carry-over from other donors' samples.

This clonotype was recorded at least ten times. This sequence joins TRBV7-8 and TRBJ2-1; 14 bases line up with TRBD2. Germline V gives CDR1 SGHVS, CDR2 FQNEAQ. This CDR3 comprises 16 residues. The trim removed 4 bases at V and 8 bases at J, leaving 7 bases unmatched. This chain's CDR3 is CASSSRRLAGGDEQFF. The CDR3 DNA reads TGTGCCAGCAGCTCCCGCCGACTAGCGGGAGGGGATGAGCAGTTCTTC.

The chain's CDR3 is CASRNFKAGGHCYEQYV. For the CDR3, the DNA is TGTGCCAGCAGGAACTTTAAAGCGGGAGGCCATTGCTACGAGCAGTACGTC. The chain recombines TRBV6-7 with TRBJ2-7, with 9 bases lining up with TRBD2. TRBV6-7 is identified as an open reading frame with a role that is uncertain. V lost 6 bases to trimming and J lost 3 bases; unmatched junction nucleotides: 15. This CDR3 comprises 17 residues.

This clonotype showed up many times. The CDR3 here is CASSNDPYGYTF. Here the CDR3 DNA reads TGTGCCAGCAGCAACGATCCCTATGGCTACACCTTC. The chain has TRBV7-2 and TRBJ1-2; D is undetermined. CDR1 and CDR2 from the germline V gene are SGHTA and FQGNSA. This CDR3 region has 12 residues. The V and J ends lost 5 bases and 4 bases respectively, with 8 bases between them.

This clonotype was detected a few times. The chain links TRBV10-3 to TRBJ1-1; 8 bases map to TRBD1. The CDR3 has 12 residues. The junction had 3 bases not matched to a gene; V was cut back by 4 bases and J by 8 bases. Per the germline V gene, CDR1 is ENHRY and CDR2 is SYGVKD. As DNA, the CDR3 is TGTGCCATCAGTGGGACAGGGTTCGAAGCTTTCTTT. Its translation: CAISGTGFEAFF.

The CDR3 sequence is CASSEFSGGGGQPQHF. The CDR3 DNA sequence: TGTGCCAGCAGTGAATTTTCCGGGGGGGGAGGACAGCCCCAGCATTTT. V usage is TRBV2 and J usage is TRBJ1-5; TRBD1 might be the D (5 bases). V lost 2 bases and J lost 7, with 18 bases in between. The CDR3 loop spans 16 amino acids. Germline loops: CDR1 SNHLY, CDR2 FYNNEI.

There are many counts of this clonotype. The chain links TRBV6-2 or TRBV6-3 to TRBJ2-7; maybe TRBD1 (6 bases). This CDR3 is 13 amino acids long. The germline gives CDR1 MNHEY, CDR2 SVGEGT. The ends were cut back, 2 bases at V and 5 bases at J, with 10 bases in the middle. The CDR3 protein is CASSYQGRNEQYV. DNA of the CDR3: TGTGCCAGCAGTTACCAGGGGCGGAACGAGCAGTACGTC.

This chain links TRBV30 with TRBJ1-5, with 10 bases identical to TRBD1. Germline V gene lookup returns CDR1 GTSNPN and CDR2 SVGIG (reference sequence). The CDR3 is made up of 15 amino acids. Unmatched junction bases numbered 4, after V lost 1 base and J lost 4 bases. CDR3: CAWSGDRGQNQPQHF. The CDR3 DNA follows: TGTGCCTGGAGTGGCGACAGGGGGCAGAATCAGCCCCAGCATTTT.

The V gene is TRBV7-7, the J gene TRBJ2-7, with D possibly matching TRBD2 (5 bases). Trimming removed 1 base at V and 3 bases at J, with 13 bases between. Germline V lookup: CDR1 SSHAT, CDR2 FNYEAQ (reference sequence). The CDR3 runs 15 residues. The CDR3 spells CASSLGLNSDYEQYF. The CDR3 region has the DNA TGTGCCAGCAGCTTAGGACTAAACTCCGACTACGAGCAGTACTTC.

The chain carries TRBV7-9 and TRBJ1-6, with D possibly TRBD1 on 5 matching bases. CDR1 and CDR2 from the germline V gene are SEHNR and FQNEAQ (reference sequence). V was clipped by 1 base and J by 9 bases, with 13 bases between them. CDR3 length: 15 residues. The CDR3 coding sequence is TGTGCCAGCAGCTTAGTGGCGGGGGGAGGTTCACCCCTCCACTTT. It encodes CASSLVAGGGSPLHF.

The V call is TRBV9, the J call TRBJ2-5; 13 bases fit TRBD2. The CDR3 has 16 residues. V shed 0 bases, J shed 3 bases, and the junction held 2 bases outside the gene matches. CDR1 and CDR2 from the germline V gene are SGDLS and YYNGEE. The CDR3 sequence: CASSVAGLAGKETQYF. CDR3 nucleotides: TGTGCCAGCAGCGTAGCGGGACTAGCGGGAAAAGAGACCCAGTACTTC.

The rearrangement links TRBV27 to TRBJ2-5, with D possibly TRBD2 on 6 matching bases. The CDR3 is made up of 13 amino acids. Germline CDR1 reads MNHEY; CDR2 reads SMNVEV (reference sequence). Trimming took off 7 bases at V and 4 bases at J, with 13 bases between the two ends. CDR3 protein: CASKYLGGETQYF. The CDR3 region has the DNA TGTGCCAGCAAATACCTCGGGGGAGAGACCCAGTACTTC.

This chain connects TRBV27 to TRBJ1-2; D gene uncertain. Germline CDR1 MNHEY, CDR2 SMNVEV (reference sequence). CDR3 length: 13 residues. Trimming cost V 5 bases and J 4 bases, with 11 bases left between them. The CDR3 DNA reads as TGTGCCAGCAGTACCCGGGCACTCTATGGCTACACCTTC. Protein: CASSTRALYGYTF.

The chain couples TRBV7-8 to TRBJ2-7; possible D gene TRBD1, 5 bases. Trimming removed 0 bases at V and 3 bases at J, with 9 bases between. The germline V gene has CDR1 SGHVS and CDR2 FQNEAQ. CDR3 length: 14 residues. CDR3 nucleotides: TGTGCCAGCAGCTTAGCGGGGCTATTCTACGAGCAGTACTTC. It encodes CASSLAGLFYEQYF.

The V and J genes are TRBV7-2 and TRBJ2-4; D gene uncertain. Germline V gene data show CDR1 as SGHTA and CDR2 as FQGNSA. V was clipped by 5 bases and J by 1 base, with 9 bases between them. The CDR3 is 14 residues long. The CDR3 DNA follows: TGTGCCAGCAGCCCGCTTTCGGCCAAAAACATTCAGTACTTC. Amino acids: CASSPLSAKNIQYF.

In this sample, this clonotype turned up a few times. The V and J genes are TRBV7-2 and TRBJ1-5; 11 bases map to TRBD1. CDR1 is SGHTA, CDR2 FQGNSA, per germline. The CDR3 loop spans 20 amino acids. V dropped 1 base and J dropped 0; count of bases not matched to a gene: 11. The CDR3 loop is CASSLVGPGQGGYSNQPQHF. The DNA for the CDR3 is TGTGCCAGCAGCTTAGTAGGCCCGGGACAGGGGGGATATAGCAATCAGCCCCAGCATTTT.

Many counts were recorded for this clonotype. The chain has TRBV12-3 or TRBV12-4 and TRBJ1-3; TRBD1 is a possible D gene (6 bases). V lost 3 bases and J lost 4, with 10 bases in between. The CDR3 sequence is 14 residues long. The CDR3 region is CASSLRTEGNTIYF. The CDR3 nucleotides are TGTGCCAGCAGTTTGAGGACAGAAGGAAACACCATATATTTT.